A selection of T cell receptor beta chains follows, all from one sample in a study of CD8+ T cells in alopecia areata. This table comes from immunoSEQ multiplex PCR, and its TCRdb copy is limited to in-frame clones, with some not included. The data show about 160,000 clones, roughly 60% seen once. Sequencing was performed on CD4+ T cells sorted from blood, taken at week 24, from a patient treated with tofacitinib. The receptors originated from a human donor with alopecia areata. The CDR3 runs from the conserved cysteine through the conserved F or W. The order of the fields is CDR3 DNA, CDR3 protein, D gene, clone size, V gene, J gene. D genes are given only for firm matches. Size is stated for part of the rows, as once, few or many counts, or as a class when the clone is expanded.

DNA: TGTGCCAACGCACGAGATACAGGGGGCAATGAGCAGTTCTTC; CDR3: CANARDTGGNEQFF; D: TRBD1; size: few; V: TRBV10-3; J: TRBJ2-1
DNA: TGTGCCAGCAGCTCCGGGGGACCCTACGAGCAGTACTTC; CDR3: CASSSGGPYEQYF; D: .; size: once; V: TRBV11-3; J: TRBJ2-7
DNA: TGTGCCAGCAGCTTAAGCAAGGTTGGACAGGGGACAATGAACACTGAAGCTTTCTTT; CDR3: CASSLSKVGQGTMNTEAFF; D: TRBD1; size: .; V: TRBV11-2; J: TRBJ1-1
DNA: TGTGCCAGCAGTAGTTACAGGCATCAGCCCCAGCATTTT; CDR3: CASSSYRHQPQHF; D: .; size: once; V: TRBV6-1; J: TRBJ1-5
DNA: TGTGCCATCAGCAGGCTTAACTATGGCTACACCTTC; CDR3: CAISRLNYGYTF; D: .; size: .; V: TRBV10-3; J: TRBJ1-2
DNA: TGTGCCAGCAGTGAGCAGGGGAATTATGGCTACACCTTC; CDR3: CASSEQGNYGYTF; D: .; size: few; V: TRBV25-1; J: TRBJ1-2
DNA: TGTGCCAGCAGTCGCGGACACCAAGAGACCCAGTACTTC; CDR3: CASSRGHQETQYF; D: .; size: .; V: TRBV6-5; J: TRBJ2-5
DNA: TGCGCCAGCAGCTTGGGTAGCGGAGGGGACGGGGAGCTGTTTTTT; CDR3: CASSLGSGGDGELFF; D: .; size: few; V: TRBV5-1; J: TRBJ2-2
DNA: TGTGCCAGCAACCCAGGGACAGGGGCCTACAATGAGCAGTTCTTC; CDR3: CASNPGTGAYNEQFF; D: TRBD1; size: .; V: TRBV7-9; J: TRBJ2-1
DNA: TGTGCTTCATCGGGGGCAAAAGGCTATACGGGCAATCAGCCCCAGCATTTT; CDR3: CASSGAKGYTGNQPQHF; D: .; size: few; V: TRBV19; J: TRBJ1-5
DNA: TGTGCCAGCAGCTTGGACAGAACTGAAGCTTTCTTT; CDR3: CASSLDRTEAFF; D: .; size: .; V: TRBV5-6; J: TRBJ1-1
DNA: TGTGCCTGGAGGACGGCAGGGTCCTATAATTCACCCCTCCACTTT; CDR3: CAWRTAGSYNSPLHF; D: .; size: .; V: TRBV30; J: TRBJ1-6
DNA: TGTGCCAGCAGTGAGGGCAATCAGCCCCAGCATTTT; CDR3: CASSEGNQPQHF; D: .; size: .; V: TRBV25-1; J: TRBJ1-5
DNA: TGTGCCTGGAGTGCAGGGCTGAACACTGAAGCTTTCTTT; CDR3: CAWSAGLNTEAFF; D: .; size: .; V: TRBV30; J: TRBJ1-1
DNA: TGTGCCAGCTCTTTGTGGGGCACTGAAGCTTTCTTT; CDR3: CASSLWGTEAFF; D: .; size: .; V: TRBV7-9; J: TRBJ1-1
DNA: TGTGCCAGCAGTTCCTATAGGGGATTCGGGGAGCTGTTTTTT; CDR3: CASSSYRGFGELFF; D: .; size: once; V: TRBV27; J: TRBJ2-2
DNA: TGTGCCAGTAGCCTCGACAGCGGCTACGAGCAGTACTTC; CDR3: CASSLDSGYEQYF; D: .; size: .; V: TRBV19; J: TRBJ2-7
DNA: TGTGCCAGCATGGGGGGGACCAAACTGTTTTTT; CDR3: CASMGGTKLFF; D: .; size: .; V: TRBV2; J: TRBJ1-4
DNA: TGCAGCGTTAACCGGGACAGGGTCTCAGATACGCAGTATTTT; CDR3: CSVNRDRVSDTQYF; D: TRBD1; size: .; V: TRBV29-1; J: TRBJ2-3
DNA: TGTGCCAGCAGTTACCACGGGACTGACTATGGCTACACCTTC; CDR3: CASSYHGTDYGYTF; D: .; size: .; V: TRBV6-5; J: TRBJ1-2
DNA: TGCAGCGTTGAAGGGACAGCCAGGGAGCAGTACTTC; CDR3: CSVEGTAREQYF; D: .; size: .; V: TRBV29-1; J: TRBJ2-7
DNA: TGTGCCAGCAGCCAAGCTGAACGGCGGGCGGGATGGGCTTTCTTT; CDR3: CASSQAERRAGWAFF; D: .; size: few; V: TRBV4-2; J: TRBJ1-1
DNA: TGTGCCAGCAGCTTAGGGGCCCAAGAGACCCAGTACTTC; CDR3: CASSLGAQETQYF; D: .; size: .; V: TRBV7-3; J: TRBJ2-5
DNA: TGCGCCAGCAGCCAACTCTCGGGGGCCGGGGGAGATACGCAGTATTTT; CDR3: CASSQLSGAGGDTQYF; D: .; size: .; V: TRBV4-1; J: TRBJ2-3
DNA: TGCGCCAGCAGCCAAGTCGACCTCGGGATGATGAGCAATCAGCCCCAGCATTTT; CDR3: CASSQVDLGMMSNQPQHF; D: .; size: many; V: TRBV4-1; J: TRBJ1-5
DNA: TGTGCCAGCAGCTTAAGAATACGAGATACGCAGTATTTT; CDR3: CASSLRIRDTQYF; D: .; size: .; V: TRBV7-2; J: TRBJ2-3
DNA: TGCGCCAGCAGCTTGTTCGGGGGGTCGGACAATGAGCAGTTCTTC; CDR3: CASSLFGGSDNEQFF; D: TRBD2; size: few; V: TRBV5-1; J: TRBJ2-1
DNA: TGCAGCGTTGGAGGACTAGCGGGGGCCAATGAGCAGTTCTTC; CDR3: CSVGGLAGANEQFF; D: TRBD2; size: .; V: TRBV29-1; J: TRBJ2-1
DNA: TGTGCCAGCAGTCGGAACACAGATACGCAGTATTTT; CDR3: CASSRNTDTQYF; D: .; size: few; V: TRBV7-6; J: TRBJ2-3
DNA: TGCAGCGTTCGGCAGGGACCTATGAACACTGAAGCTTTCTTT; CDR3: CSVRQGPMNTEAFF; D: .; size: .; V: TRBV29-1; J: TRBJ1-1
DNA: TGTGCCTGGAGGGTAGTTCGGACCTACGAGCAGTACTTC; CDR3: CAWRVVRTYEQYF; D: .; size: .; V: TRBV30; J: TRBJ2-7
DNA: TGTGCCAGCAGCAACGTCACCTTATGGGAATTT; CDR3: CASSNVTLWEF; D: .; size: few; V: TRBV5-6; J: TRBJ1-6
DNA: TGCAGCGTTGGACAAGATACGCAGTATTTT; CDR3: CSVGQDTQYF; D: .; size: .; V: TRBV29-1; J: TRBJ2-3
DNA: TGTGCCACCAGCAGAGACCTTATTTCCGGGACAGTGAGCCACAATGAGCAGTTCTTC; CDR3: CATSRDLISGTVSHNEQFF; D: TRBD1; size: .; V: TRBV15; J: TRBJ2-1
DNA: TGCAGCGTCGCCTCCGGGACAGGGGCGGAAAAACTGTTTTTT; CDR3: CSVASGTGAEKLFF; D: TRBD1; size: .; V: TRBV29-1; J: TRBJ1-4
DNA: TGTGCCAGCAGCCGCCCATCGGACACTGAAGCTTTCTTT; CDR3: CASSRPSDTEAFF; D: .; size: .; V: TRBV14; J: TRBJ1-1
DNA: TGTGCCTGGAGATACAGGGGTACTGGGGCCAACGTCCTGACTTTC; CDR3: CAWRYRGTGANVLTF; D: TRBD1; size: few; V: TRBV30; J: TRBJ2-6